The sequence of this TCR beta chain was determined in a study of long-term antiretroviral therapy in people with HIV. Study results and limitations: All time points showed a repertoire dominated by clones expanded before ART. The blood, collected between the mid-2000s and the late 2010s, was possibly taken under older ART regimens. ART was followed by higher diversity that remained below transplant donor controls.

Sampling of each donor yielded at least one pre-ART PBMC sample and at least two post-ART PBMC samples. Runs used v3.0 of the immunoSEQ assay and were done at survey level. Here immunoSEQ multiplex PCR was the method, and the copy in TCRdb shows in-frame clones only, minus some. The table has tens of thousands of clones, about 85% seen once. As to this clone: The antigen is undetermined.

This receptor was identified in a woman aged 50 to 60 with HIV. This sample comprised unsorted PBMCs, obtained 1.9 years after starting antiretroviral therapy.

This chain's CDR3 is CASSLGPPASGELFF. In nucleotides, the CDR3 is TGTGCCAGCAGCTTAGGGCCCCCGGCGAGTGGGGAGCTGTTTTTT. The rearrangement uses TRBV7-9 and TRBJ2-2, with unresolved D. The V gene lost 1 base and the J gene lost 8 bases, with 14 bases spanning the gap. The V gene's germline CDR1 is SEHNR and CDR2 FQNEAQ (reference sequence). This CDR3 spans 15 amino acids. Drawing the rest from reference TRBV7-9 and TRBJ2-2, the complete variable domain is DTGVSQNPRHKITKRGQNVTFRCDPISEHNRLYWYRQTLGQGPEFLTYFQNEAQLEKSRLLSDRFSAERPKGSFSTLEIQRTEQGDSAMYLCASSLGPPASGELFFGEGSRLTVL.